A selection of T cell receptor beta chains follows, all from one sample in a study of identical twins' blood T cells. TCRdb analysed the 5' RACE reads with MiXCR anew, one entry per CDR3 protein. The top ten hold roughly 5.5% of the sample, which has hundreds of thousands of distinct CDR3 sequences, approximately 30% seen once. Sequencing was performed on PBMCs. These receptors all come from a woman aged 18 to 55 in good health. CDR3s include the opening cysteine and the closing phenylalanine or tryptophan. Fields, in order: J gene, V gene, CDR3 protein.

TRBJ2-1 TRBV20-1 CSARVRLAGYYNEQFF
TRBJ2-7 TRBV7-9 CASSFSDYEQYF
TRBJ1-1 TRBV10-3 CAFRGVPNTEAFF
TRBJ2-7 TRBV6-6 CASSYLGLTYEQYF
TRBJ1-1 TRBV11-2 CASSLRRGLAEAFF
TRBJ1-1 TRBV20-1 CSARDRVYAEGFF
TRBJ1-6 TRBV19 CASSITENNSPLHF
TRBJ1-1 TRBV14 CASSQGRGNTEAFF
TRBJ1-2 TRBV19 CASRGVFYGYTF
TRBJ2-4 TRBV12-3/TRBV12-4 CAGRRATGAWGNIQYF
TRBJ2-7 TRBV12-5 CASERIGEQYF
TRBJ1-5 TRBV6-5 CASRPFPGRRHQPQHF
TRBJ2-7 TRBV7-8 CARSYTSEQYF
TRBJ2-7 TRBV19 CASSSSGFVYEQYF
TRBJ1-5 TRBV27 CASSLVGRNQPQHF
TRBJ1-3 TRBV6-6 CASTRAISNTIYF
TRBJ1-5 TRBV9 CASSVQGAQPQHF
TRBJ1-1 TRBV20-1 CSASPNTEAFF
TRBJ2-1 TRBV20-1 CSARDEGSGSHEQFF
TRBJ1-1 TRBV14 CASGQERARTEAFF
TRBJ1-4 TRBV6-2/TRBV6-3 CASSYPIDDFTTEKLFF
TRBJ1-2 TRBV29-1 CSVRIGYGYTF
TRBJ1-5 TRBV6-5 CASSYSIGGNQPQHF
TRBJ1-1 TRBV5-1 CASSFLSLDLGAFF
TRBJ2-7 TRBV3-1 CASTSGNSYEQYF
TRBJ2-2 TRBV10-2 CASRAGGTDGELFF
TRBJ2-2 TRBV7-2 CASSLVLAGTGELFF
TRBJ2-1 TRBV9 CASSVDIANNEQFF
TRBJ1-1 TRBV20-1 CSARRGQGETEAFF
TRBJ1-2 TRBV28 CASSFIGAATNYGYTF
TRBJ1-1 TRBV5-6 CASSFFAFTMNTEAFF
TRBJ1-3 TRBV20-1 CSARERPLSGNTIYF